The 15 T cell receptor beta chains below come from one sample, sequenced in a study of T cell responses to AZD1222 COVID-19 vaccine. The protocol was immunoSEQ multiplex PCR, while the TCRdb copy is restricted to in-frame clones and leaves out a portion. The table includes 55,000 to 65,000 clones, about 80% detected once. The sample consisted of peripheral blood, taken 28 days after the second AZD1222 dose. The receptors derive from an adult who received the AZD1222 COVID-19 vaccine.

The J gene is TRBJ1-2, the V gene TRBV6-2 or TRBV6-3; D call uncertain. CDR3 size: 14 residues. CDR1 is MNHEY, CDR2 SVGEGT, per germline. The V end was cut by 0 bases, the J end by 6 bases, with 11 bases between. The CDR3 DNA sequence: TGTGCCAGCAGTTACTCAGGGTTGGTAGATGGCTACACCTTC. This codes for CASSYSGLVDGYTF.

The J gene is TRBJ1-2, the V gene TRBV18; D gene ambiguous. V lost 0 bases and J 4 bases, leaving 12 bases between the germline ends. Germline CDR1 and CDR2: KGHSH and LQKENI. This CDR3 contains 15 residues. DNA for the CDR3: TGTGCCAGCTCACCACCGGTTTCTACCCGCTATGGCTACACCTTC. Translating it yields CASSPPVSTRYGYTF.

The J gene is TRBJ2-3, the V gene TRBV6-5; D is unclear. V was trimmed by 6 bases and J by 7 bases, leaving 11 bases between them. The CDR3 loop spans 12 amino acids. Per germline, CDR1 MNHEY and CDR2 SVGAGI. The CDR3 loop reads CASRDTWNTQYF. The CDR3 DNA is TGTGCCAGCAGGGATACATGGAATACGCAGTATTTT.

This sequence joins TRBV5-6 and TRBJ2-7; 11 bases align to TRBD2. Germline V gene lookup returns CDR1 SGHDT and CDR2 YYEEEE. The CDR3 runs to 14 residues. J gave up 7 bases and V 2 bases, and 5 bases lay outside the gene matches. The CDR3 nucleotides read TGTGCCAGCAGCTTTAGCGGGAGGGCGAGTGAGCAGTACTTC. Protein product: CASSFSGRASEQYF.

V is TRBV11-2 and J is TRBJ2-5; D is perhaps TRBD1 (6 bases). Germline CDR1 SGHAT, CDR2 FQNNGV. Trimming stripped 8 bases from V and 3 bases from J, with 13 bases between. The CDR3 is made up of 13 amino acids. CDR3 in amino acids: CASSFSGEETQYF. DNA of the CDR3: TGTGCCAGCTCATTTTCAGGGGAAGAGACCCAGTACTTC. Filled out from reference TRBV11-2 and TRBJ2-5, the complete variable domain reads EAGVAQSPRYKIIEKRQSVAFWCNPISGHATLYWYQQILGQGPKLLIQFQNNGVVDDSQLPKDRFSAERLKGVDSTLKIQPAKLEDSAVYLCASSFSGEETQYFGPGTRLLVL.

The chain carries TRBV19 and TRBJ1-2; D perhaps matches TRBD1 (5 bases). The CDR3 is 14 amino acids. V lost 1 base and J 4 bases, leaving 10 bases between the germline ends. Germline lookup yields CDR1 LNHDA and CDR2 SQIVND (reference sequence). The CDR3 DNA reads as TGTGCCAGTAGTATAGGGGACCACCCCTATGGCTACACCTTC. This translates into CASSIGDHPYGYTF.

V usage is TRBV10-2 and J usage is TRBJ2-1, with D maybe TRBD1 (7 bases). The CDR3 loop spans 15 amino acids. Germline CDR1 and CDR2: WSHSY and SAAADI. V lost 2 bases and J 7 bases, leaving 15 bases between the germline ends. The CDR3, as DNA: TGCGCCAGCAGTGAGGAATCAGGGGGGAAAAATGAGCAGTTCTTC. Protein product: CASSEESGGKNEQFF.

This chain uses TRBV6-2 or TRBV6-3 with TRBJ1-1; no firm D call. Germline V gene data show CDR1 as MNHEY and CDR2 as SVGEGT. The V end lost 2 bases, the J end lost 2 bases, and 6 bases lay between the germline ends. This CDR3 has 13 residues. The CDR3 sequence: CASSYEGNTEAFF. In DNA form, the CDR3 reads TGTGCCAGCAGTTACGAGGGAAACACTGAAGCTTTCTTT.

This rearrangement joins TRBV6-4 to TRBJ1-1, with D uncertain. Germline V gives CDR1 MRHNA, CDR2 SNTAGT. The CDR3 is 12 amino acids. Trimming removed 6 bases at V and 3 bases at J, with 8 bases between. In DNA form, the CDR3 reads TGTGCCAGCAGAGGACCTTACACTGAAGCTTTCTTT. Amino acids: CASRGPYTEAFF.

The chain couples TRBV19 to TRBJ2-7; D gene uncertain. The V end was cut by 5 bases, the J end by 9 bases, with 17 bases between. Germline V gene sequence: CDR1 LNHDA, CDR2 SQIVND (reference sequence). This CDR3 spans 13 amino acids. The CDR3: CASSRGLADPQYV. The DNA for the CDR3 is TGTGCCAGTAGTCGTGGCCTTGCGGACCCGCAGTACGTC.

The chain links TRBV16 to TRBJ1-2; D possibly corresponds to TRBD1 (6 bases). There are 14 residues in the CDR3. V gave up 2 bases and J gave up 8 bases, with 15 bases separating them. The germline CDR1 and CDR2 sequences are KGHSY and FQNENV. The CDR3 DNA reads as TGTGCCAGCAGCCAACAACAGGGATTGTCCGGCTACACCTTC. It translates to CASSQQQGLSGYTF.

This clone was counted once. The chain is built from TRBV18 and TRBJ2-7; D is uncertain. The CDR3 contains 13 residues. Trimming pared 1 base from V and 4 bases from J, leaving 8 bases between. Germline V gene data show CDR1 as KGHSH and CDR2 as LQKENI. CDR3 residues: CASSPRFSYEQYV. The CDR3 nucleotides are TGTGCCAGCTCACCACGGTTCTCATACGAGCAGTACGTC.

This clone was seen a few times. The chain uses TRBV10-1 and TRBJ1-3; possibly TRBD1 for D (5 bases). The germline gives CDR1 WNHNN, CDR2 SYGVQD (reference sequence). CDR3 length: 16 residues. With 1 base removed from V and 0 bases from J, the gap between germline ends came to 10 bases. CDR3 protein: CASSECSGFSGNTIYF. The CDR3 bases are TGCGCCAGCAGTGAGTGTTCAGGGTTCTCTGGAAACACCATATATTTT.

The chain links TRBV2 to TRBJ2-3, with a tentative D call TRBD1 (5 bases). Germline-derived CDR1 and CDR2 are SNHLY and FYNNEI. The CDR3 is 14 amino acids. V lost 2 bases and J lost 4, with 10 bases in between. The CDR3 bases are TGTGCCAGCAGTGAATTGGGGCGTCCAGATACGCAGTATTTT. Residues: CASSELGRPDTQYF.

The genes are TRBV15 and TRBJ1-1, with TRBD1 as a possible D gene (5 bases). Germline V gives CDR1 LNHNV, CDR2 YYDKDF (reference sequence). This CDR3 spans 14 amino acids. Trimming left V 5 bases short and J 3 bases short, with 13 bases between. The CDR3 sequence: CATSGRGRDTEAFF. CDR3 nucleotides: TGTGCCACCAGCGGAAGGGGACGGGACACTGAAGCTTTCTTT.